The clone carrying this TCR beta chain appeared once. The germline V and J ends were trimmed by 8 bases and 3 bases, with 14 bases remaining between them. The CDR3 loop spans 14 amino acids. CDR1 and CDR2 from the germline V gene are LNHNV and YYDKDF (reference sequence). This record comes from a study of immune evolution from preneoplasia to lung adenocarcinoma. Profiled with immunoSEQ multiplex PCR; TCRdb holds only in-frame clones, not every one. The sample shows about 8,300 clones, approximately 83% of them seen only once. Each case's diagnosis was confirmed by two pathologists on H&E. The material sequenced was FFPE invasive lung adenocarcinoma tissue. The clonotype comes from a person between 50 and 69 years old with lung adenocarcinoma. This rearrangement joins TRBV15 to TRBJ2-1, with a possible D match to TRBD2 (6 bases). The CDR3 coding sequence is TGTGCCACCTCGGGGGACCAGATCTACAATGAGCAGTTCTTC. It encodes CATSGDQIYNEQFF.